What follows describes a single TCR beta chain. These data originate in a study of Ad26.COV2.S vaccination and SARS-CoV-2 variants. Looking at the study overall: Participant was drawn from the COV1001 Ad26.COV2.S trial arm. Donor got 5x10^10 or 1x10^11 viral particles of Ad26.COV2.S.

Libraries were prepared by immunoSEQ multiplex PCR; TCRdb keeps only in-frame clonotypes and omits some of them. Seen here are about 450,000 clones, about 91% observed once, and the top ten hold over 2.5%. The sample's treatment: around 19 received Ad26.COV2.S at low or high dose, single or two shots; about 5 received placebo; per-sample allocation not given. Specimens were obtained on day 63 following the first vaccine or placebo injection. Per the germline V gene, CDR1 is SGHRS and CDR2 is YFSETQ. Trimming pared 0 bases from V and 10 bases from J, leaving 8 bases between. This CDR3 is 12 amino acids long.

The rearrangement joins TRBV5-1 to TRBJ2-1; no reliable D call. The material sequenced was peripheral blood, taken in a trial of Ad26.COV2.S vaccine versus placebo. This TCR derives from a person between 18 and 60 years old who received the Ad26.COV2.S COVID-19 vaccine or a placebo. The CDR3: CASSLVSQEQFF. The CDR3 coding sequence is TGCGCCAGCAGCTTGGTGAGCCAAGAGCAGTTCTTC.